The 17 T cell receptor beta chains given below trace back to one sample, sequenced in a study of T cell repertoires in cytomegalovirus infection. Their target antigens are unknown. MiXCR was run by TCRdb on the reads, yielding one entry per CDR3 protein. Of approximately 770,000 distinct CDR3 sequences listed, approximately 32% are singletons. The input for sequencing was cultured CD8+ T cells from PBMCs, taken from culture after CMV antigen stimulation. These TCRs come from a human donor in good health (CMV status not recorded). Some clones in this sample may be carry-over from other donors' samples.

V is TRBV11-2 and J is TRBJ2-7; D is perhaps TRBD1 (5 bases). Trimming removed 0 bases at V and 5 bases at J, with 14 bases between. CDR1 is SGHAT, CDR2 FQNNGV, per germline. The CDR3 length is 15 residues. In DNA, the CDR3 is TGTGCCAGCAGCTTAGAGGACACAGCAGTCCACGAGCAGTACGTC. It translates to CASSLEDTAVHEQYV.

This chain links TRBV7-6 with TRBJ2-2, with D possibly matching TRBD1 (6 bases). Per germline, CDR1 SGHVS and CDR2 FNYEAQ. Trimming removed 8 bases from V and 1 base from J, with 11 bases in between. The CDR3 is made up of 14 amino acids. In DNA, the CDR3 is TGTGCCAGCCCTGGCAGGGGGAACACCGGGGAGCTGTTTTTT. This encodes CASPGRGNTGELFF.

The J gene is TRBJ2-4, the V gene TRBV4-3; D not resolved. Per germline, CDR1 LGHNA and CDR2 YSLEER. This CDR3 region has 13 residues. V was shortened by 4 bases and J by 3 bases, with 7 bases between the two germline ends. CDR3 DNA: TGCGCCAGCAGCCCATTGGGCAAAAACATTCAGTACTTC. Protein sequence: CASSPLGKNIQYF.

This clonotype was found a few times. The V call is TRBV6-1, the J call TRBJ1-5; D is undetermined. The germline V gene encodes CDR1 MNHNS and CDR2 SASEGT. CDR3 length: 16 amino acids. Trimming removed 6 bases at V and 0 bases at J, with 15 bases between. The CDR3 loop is CASSFEASYSNQPQHF. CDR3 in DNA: TGTGCCAGCAGCTTTGAGGCGTCCTATAGCAATCAGCCCCAGCATTTT.

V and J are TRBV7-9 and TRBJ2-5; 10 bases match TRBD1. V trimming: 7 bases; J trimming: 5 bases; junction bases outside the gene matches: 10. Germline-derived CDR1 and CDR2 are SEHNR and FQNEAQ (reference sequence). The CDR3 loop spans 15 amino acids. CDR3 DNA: TGTGCCAGCACCTTCGGGACAGGGGCGCTGGAGACCCAGTACTTC. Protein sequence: CASTFGTGALETQYF.

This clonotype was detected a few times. The CDR3 sequence is CASSFSTGQETQYF. In DNA, the CDR3 is TGTGCCAGCAGCTTTTCCACAGGCCAAGAGACCCAGTACTTC. The rearrangement links TRBV7-9 to TRBJ2-5, with D possibly TRBD1 on 5 matching bases. Deletions cut 3 bases from V and 1 base from J, with 9 bases between. The germline gives CDR1 SEHNR, CDR2 FQNEAQ (reference sequence). The CDR3 loop spans 14 amino acids.

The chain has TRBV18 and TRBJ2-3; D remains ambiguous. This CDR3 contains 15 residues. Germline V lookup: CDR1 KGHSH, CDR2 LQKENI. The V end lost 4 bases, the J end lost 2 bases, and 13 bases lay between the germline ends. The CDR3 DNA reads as TGTGCCAGCTCACAGGGCGAGAGTCTCACAGATACGCAGTATTTT. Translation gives CASSQGESLTDTQYF. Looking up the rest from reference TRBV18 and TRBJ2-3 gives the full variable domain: NAGVMQNPRHLVRRRGQEARLRCSPMKGHSHVYWYRQLPEEGLKFMVYLQKENIIDESGMPKERFSAEFPKEGPSILRIQQVVRGDSAAYFCASSQGESLTDTQYFGPGTRLTVL.

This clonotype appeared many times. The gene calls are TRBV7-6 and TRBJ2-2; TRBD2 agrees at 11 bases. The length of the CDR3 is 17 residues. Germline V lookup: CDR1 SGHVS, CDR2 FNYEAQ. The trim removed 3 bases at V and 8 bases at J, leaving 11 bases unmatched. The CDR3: CASSFKGTSGLGGELFF. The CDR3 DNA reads TGTGCCAGCAGCTTCAAGGGGACTAGCGGTCTCGGAGGGGAGCTGTTTTTT.

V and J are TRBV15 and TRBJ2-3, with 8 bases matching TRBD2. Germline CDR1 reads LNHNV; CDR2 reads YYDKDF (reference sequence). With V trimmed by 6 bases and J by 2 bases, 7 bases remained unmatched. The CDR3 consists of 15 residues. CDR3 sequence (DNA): TGTGCCACCAGTCTCGCGGGGGGACCCACAGATACGCAGTATTTT. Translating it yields CATSLAGGPTDTQYF.

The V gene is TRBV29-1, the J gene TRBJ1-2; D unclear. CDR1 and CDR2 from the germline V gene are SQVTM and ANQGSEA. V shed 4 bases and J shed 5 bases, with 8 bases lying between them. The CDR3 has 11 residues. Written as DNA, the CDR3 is TGCAGCGTTGTCAACGGGTATGGCTACACCTTC. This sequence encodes CSVVNGYGYTF.

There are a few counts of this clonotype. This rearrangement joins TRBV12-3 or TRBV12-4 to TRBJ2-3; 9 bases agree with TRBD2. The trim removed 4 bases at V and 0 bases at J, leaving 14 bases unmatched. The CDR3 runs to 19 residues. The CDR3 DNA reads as TGTGCCAGCAGTTCCGCTCTAGCGGGGCCTTATCCTAGCACAGATACGCAGTATTTT. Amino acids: CASSSALAGPYPSTDTQYF.

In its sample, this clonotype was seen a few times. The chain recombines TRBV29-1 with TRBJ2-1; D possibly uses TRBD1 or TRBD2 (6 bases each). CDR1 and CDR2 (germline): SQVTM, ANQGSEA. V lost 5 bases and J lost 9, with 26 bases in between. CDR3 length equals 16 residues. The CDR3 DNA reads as TGCAGCGTTCTCCAAAGGGGGAAGCGCGGGGTGGGTGAGCAGTTCTTC. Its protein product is CSVLQRGKRGVGEQFF.

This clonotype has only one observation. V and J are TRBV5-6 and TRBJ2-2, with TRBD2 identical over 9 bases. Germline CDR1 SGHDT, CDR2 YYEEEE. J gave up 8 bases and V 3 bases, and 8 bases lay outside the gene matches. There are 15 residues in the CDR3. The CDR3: CASSSTSGQAGELFF. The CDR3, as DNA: TGTGCCAGCAGCTCGACTAGCGGTCAGGCGGGGGAGCTGTTTTTT.

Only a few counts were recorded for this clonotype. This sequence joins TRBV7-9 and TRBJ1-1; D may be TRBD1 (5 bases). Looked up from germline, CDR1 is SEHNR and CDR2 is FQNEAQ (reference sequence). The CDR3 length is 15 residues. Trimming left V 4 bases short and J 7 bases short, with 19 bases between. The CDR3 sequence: CASSSSTTRGGEAFF. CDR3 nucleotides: TGTGCCAGCAGCTCCTCTACGACAAGGGGAGGTGAAGCTTTCTTT.

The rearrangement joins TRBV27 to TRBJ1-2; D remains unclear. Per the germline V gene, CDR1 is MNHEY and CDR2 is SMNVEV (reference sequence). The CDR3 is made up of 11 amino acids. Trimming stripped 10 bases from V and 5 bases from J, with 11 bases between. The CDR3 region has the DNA TGTGCCACCCTCGGGTGGTATGGCTACACCTTC. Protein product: CATLGWYGYTF.

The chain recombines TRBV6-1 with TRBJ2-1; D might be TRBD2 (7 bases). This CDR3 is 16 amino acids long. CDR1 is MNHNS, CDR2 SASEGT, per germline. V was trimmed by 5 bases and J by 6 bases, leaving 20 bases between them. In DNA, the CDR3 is TGTGCCAGCAGTCCCCCTAGGATTAGGGGGGGCAATGAGCAGTTCTTC. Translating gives CASSPPRIRGGNEQFF.

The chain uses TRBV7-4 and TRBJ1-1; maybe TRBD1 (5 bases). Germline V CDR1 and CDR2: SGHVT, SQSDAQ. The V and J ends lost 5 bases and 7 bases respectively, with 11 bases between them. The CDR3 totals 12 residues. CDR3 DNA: TGTGCCAGCAGCCCTGGGACGGATGAAGCTTTCTTT. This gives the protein CASSPGTDEAFF.